This T cell receptor beta chain is drawn from a study of technical replicates of blood from a few donors. Sequencing was performed with immunoSEQ multiplex PCR; in TCRdb, only in-frame clones are kept and a portion is missing. Among 98,000 or so clones listed, 95% were seen once. Germline V gene lookup returns CDR1 SGHAT and CDR2 FQDESV (reference sequence). The CDR3 has 15 amino acids. The V gene end was trimmed by 5 bases and the J gene end by 3 bases; junction bases not matched to a gene: 9. Sequenced input: T cells isolated from PBMCs. The genes are TRBV11-1 and TRBJ2-7; 8 bases line up with TRBD2. This clonotype originated in a human donor in good health. This CDR3 reads CASSPLTSGGYEQYF. The CDR3 bases are TGTGCCAGCAGCCCACTTACCAGCGGGGGCTACGAGCAGTACTTC.